These 28 T cell receptor beta chains were all obtained from the same sample, sequenced in a study of blood T cell repertoires in COVID-19. The method was immunoSEQ multiplex PCR; TCRdb's version includes in-frame clones alone and lacks a portion of them. This table holds 360,000 or so clones, roughly nine tenths found once. The material sequenced was PBMCs or T cells enriched from blood (not recorded which). These receptors were taken from a woman aged 25 to 45 who had recovered from COVID-19.

CDR3 nucleotides: TGTGCCAGCAGCTTAGTTGGGGAGTATAATTCACCCCTCCACTTT. This encodes CASSLVGEYNSPLHF. This rearrangement joins TRBV7-8 to TRBJ1-6; D is ambiguous. Trimming cost V 1 base and J 4 bases, with 8 bases left between them. The CDR3 extends over 15 amino acids. The germline CDR1 and CDR2 sequences are SGHVS and FQNEAQ.

The genes are TRBV27 and TRBJ2-1; 9 nucleotides line up with TRBD2. Germline V gives CDR1 MNHEY, CDR2 SMNVEV (reference sequence). CDR3 length: 14 amino acids. V was pared by 2 bases and J by 7 bases, with 3 bases of the junction left unmatched. This CDR3 reads CASSLLAGTNEQFF. The CDR3 DNA sequence: TGTGCCAGCAGTTTACTAGCGGGAACGAATGAGCAGTTCTTC.

This clone was seen at least ten times. The rearrangement uses TRBV29-1 and TRBJ1-1, with D unclear. Germline V gene lookup returns CDR1 SQVTM and CDR2 ANQGSEA. This CDR3 contains 15 residues. V was trimmed by 4 bases and J by 0 bases, leaving 15 bases between them. The CDR3 DNA reads TGCAGCGTTGGGGCGGGTTGGGGAATGAACACTGAAGCTTTCTTT. Translating it yields CSVGAGWGMNTEAFF.

The V and J genes are TRBV11-1 and TRBJ2-1, with 10 bases identical to TRBD2. Germline CDR1 reads SGHAT; CDR2 reads FQDESV (reference sequence). The CDR3 extends over 15 amino acids. Losses at the gene ends were 3 bases for V and 2 bases for J; bases not matched to a gene: 1. The CDR3 sequence: CASSFSGGPYNEQFF. In DNA form, the CDR3 reads TGTGCCAGCAGCTTTAGCGGGGGGCCCTACAATGAGCAGTTCTTC.

V and J are TRBV25-1 and TRBJ1-2; tentatively, D is TRBD1 (5 bases). Germline V gives CDR1 MGHDK, CDR2 SYGVNS. Trimming cost V 4 bases and J 8 bases, with 14 bases left between them. There are 13 residues in the CDR3. The CDR3 nucleotides read TGTGCCAGCAGTGCCACTCGGGGGGTAGGCTACACCTTC. It specifies CASSATRGVGYTF.

V gene TRBV21-1 combines with J gene TRBJ1-1; TRBD1 is the table's D call and was not checked against the DNA. TRBV21-1 is a pseudogene. This CDR3 contains 17 residues. The CDR3 DNA follows: TGTGCCAGCACCAACGGGACAGGGGGCCCCAATCGCACTGAAGCTTTCTTT. Its protein is CASTNGTGGPNRTEAFF.

The V and J genes are TRBV7-2 and TRBJ2-1; D unresolved. Trimming left V 0 bases short and J 8 bases short, with 11 bases between. The length of the CDR3 is 14 residues. The germline V gene has CDR1 SGHTA and CDR2 FQGNSA. This CDR3 reads CASSLARNSHEQFF. The CDR3 DNA is TGTGCCAGCAGCTTAGCGCGGAATAGCCATGAGCAGTTCTTC.

V gene TRBV13 combines with J gene TRBJ1-5, with 7 positions matching TRBD1. The germline V gene has CDR1 PRHDT and CDR2 FYEKMQ (reference sequence). The trim removed 2 bases at V and 0 bases at J, leaving 7 bases unmatched. This CDR3 has 17 residues. The CDR3 nucleotides read TGTGCCAGCAGCTTACGAGGACAGGCAGCTAGCAATCAGCCCCAGCATTTT. Protein product: CASSLRGQAASNQPQHF.

CDR3 in amino acids: CASSLGLAGANEQFF. In nucleotides, the CDR3 is TGTGCCAGCAGTTTGGGACTAGCGGGAGCCAATGAGCAGTTCTTC. The chain recombines TRBV28 with TRBJ2-1, with 14 bases identical to TRBD2. The length of the CDR3 is 15 residues. V shed 3 bases, J shed 6 bases, and the junction held 1 base outside the gene matches. Germline CDR1 reads MDHEN; CDR2 reads SYDVKM.

The sample holds one count of this clone. This sequence joins TRBV4-2 and TRBJ2-1, with 9 bases lining up with TRBD2. Looked up from germline, CDR1 is LGHNA and CDR2 is YNFKEQ. After removal of 4 bases from V and 9 bases from J, the junction contained 13 bases not matched to a gene. The CDR3 contains 16 residues. For the CDR3, the DNA is TGTGCCAGCAGCCCCATTGAGTCTAGCGGGATACGTGAGCAGTTCTTC. The encoded protein is CASSPIESSGIREQFF.

This chain links TRBV12-3 or TRBV12-4 with TRBJ2-1, with D tentatively TRBD1 (5 bases). The V and J ends lost 8 bases and 3 bases respectively, with 8 bases between them. The CDR3 covers 12 residues. CDR3 sequence reads: CASGALYNEQFF. In DNA form, the CDR3 reads TGTGCCAGCGGGGCCCTCTACAATGAGCAGTTCTTC.

V gene TRBV24-1 combines with J gene TRBJ2-2; D perhaps matches TRBD2 (6 bases). In germline, CDR1 is KGHDR, CDR2 SFDVKD. V was pared by 3 bases and J by 0 bases, with 10 bases between. There are 16 residues in the CDR3. CDR3 region: CATSDRRLANTGELFF. In nucleotides, the CDR3 is TGTGCCACCAGTGATAGGCGACTAGCGAACACCGGGGAGCTGTTTTTT.

The chain is built from TRBV7-8 and TRBJ1-5; TRBD1 matches at 7 bases. The germline V gene has CDR1 SGHVS and CDR2 FQNEAQ. V trimming: 1 base; J trimming: 1 base; junction bases outside the gene matches: 1. The CDR3 spans 15 residues. The CDR3 protein is CASSLDRGSNQPQHF. The CDR3 bases are TGTGCCAGCAGCTTAGACAGGGGCAGCAATCAGCCCCAGCATTTT.

This clone was seen once. The chain couples TRBV25-1 to TRBJ2-7; a possible D gene is TRBD2 (5 bases). Trimming stripped 4 bases from V and 5 bases from J, with 15 bases between. CDR1 is MGHDK, CDR2 SYGVNS, per germline. The CDR3 totals 14 residues. Here the CDR3 DNA reads TGTGCCAGCAGTGGTCGTCTGAGAGGGAACGAGCAGTACTTC. Protein product: CASSGRLRGNEQYF.

For the CDR3, the DNA is TGTGCCAGCAGCTCGGACAGGGAAGGGCCCCAGCATTTT. It encodes CASSSDREGPQHF. The chain has TRBV7-8 and TRBJ1-5, with TRBD1 matching 8 bases. After removal of 4 bases from V and 9 bases from J, the junction contained 5 bases not matched to a gene. CDR3 length: 13 amino acids. In germline, CDR1 is SGHVS, CDR2 FQNEAQ.

For this clone: Germline and junction disagree at one end, which may indicate a read error. The CDR3: CASSLALGSTGELFF. The CDR3 nucleotides read TGTGCTAGCAGCTTAGCGCTTGGCAGCACCGGGGAGCTGTTTTTT. This chain uses TRBV7-7 with TRBJ2-2; D is perhaps TRBD2 (5 bases). This CDR3 has 15 amino acids. CDR1 is SSHAT, CDR2 FNYEAQ, per germline (reference sequence).

The chain has TRBV2 and TRBJ2-1, with 11 bases that match TRBD1. The V gene's germline CDR1 is SNHLY and CDR2 FYNNEI. This CDR3 has 14 residues. The V and J ends lost 4 bases and 8 bases, in that order; junction bases with no gene match: 4. CDR3 nucleotide sequence: TGTGCCAGCAGTGTTGGACAGGGGGCAGATGAGCAGTTCTTC. This codes for CASSVGQGADEQFF.

The chain employs TRBV5-1 and TRBJ1-2; D may be TRBD1 (6 bases). V lost 5 bases to trimming and J lost 4 bases, with 12 bases between them. The CDR3 contains 13 residues. Germline CDR1 SGHRS, CDR2 YFSETQ. CDR3 in DNA: TGCGCCAGCAGACCGGACAGCATCTATGGCTACACCTTC. This sequence encodes CASRPDSIYGYTF.

V gene TRBV19 combines with J gene TRBJ2-1; D unclear. CDR1 is LNHDA and CDR2 is SQIVND in the germline V gene (reference sequence). This CDR3 has 14 residues. Trimming took 2 bases from V and 3 from J, leaving 8 bases between them. CDR3 sequence reads: CASSISPGYNEQFF. The CDR3 DNA sequence: TGTGCCAGTAGTATAAGCCCAGGCTACAATGAGCAGTTCTTC. The variable domain in full, with the rest retrieved from reference TRBV19 and TRBJ2-1, is DGGITQSPKYLFRKEGQNVTLSCEQNLNHDAMYWYRQDPGQGLRLIYYSQIVNDFQKGDIAEGYSVSREKKESFPLTVTSAQKNPTAFYLCASSISPGYNEQFFGPGTRLTVL.

The chain links TRBV28 to TRBJ1-5; the D gene is possibly TRBD1 (5 bases). Trimming shortened V by 1 base and J by 7 bases, and 20 bases separated the two germline ends. Germline V gene data show CDR1 as MDHEN and CDR2 as SYDVKM. This CDR3 region has 17 residues. The CDR3 coding sequence is TGTGCCAGCAGTTTATACCCGGGTCGGGGGTTTAAACAGCCCCAGCATTTT. This sequence encodes CASSLYPGRGFKQPQHF.

This chain joins TRBV7-9 and TRBJ2-7, with unresolved D. CDR1 and CDR2 (germline): SEHNR, FQNEAQ (reference sequence). Trimming left V 5 bases short and J 4 bases short, with 9 bases between. The CDR3 is 12 residues long. The CDR3 reads CASSIGLYEQYF. The CDR3 DNA reads TGTGCCAGCAGCATCGGTCTGTACGAGCAGTACTTC.

The chain uses TRBV5-8 and TRBJ2-7; 10 bases line up with TRBD1. V was pared by 2 bases and J by 4 bases, with 9 bases of the junction left unmatched. The germline gives CDR1 SGHTS, CDR2 YDEGEE. CDR3 size: 16 residues. In DNA form, the CDR3 reads TGTGCCAGCAGCTTTCGGGGGACAGGGGCCTATTACGAGCAGTACTTC. It specifies CASSFRGTGAYYEQYF.

This clone was seen a handful of times. The V gene is TRBV11-2, the J gene TRBJ2-7; D not certain. With 1 base removed from V and 3 bases from J, the gap between germline ends came to 13 bases. The CDR3 covers 15 residues. Germline values: CDR1 SGHAT, CDR2 FQNNGV. The CDR3 spells CASSLGEWRNYEQYF. Here the CDR3 DNA reads TGTGCCAGCAGCTTAGGAGAGTGGCGGAACTACGAGCAGTACTTC.

The V call is TRBV19, the J call TRBJ1-2, with D maybe TRBD1 (6 bases). CDR1 is LNHDA and CDR2 is SQIVND in the germline V gene (reference sequence). This CDR3 is 15 amino acids long. V was pared by 2 bases and J by 1 base, with 11 bases between. The CDR3 coding sequence is TGTGCCAGTAGTATACAGGGGACAAGTAACTATGGCTACACCTTC. It encodes CASSIQGTSNYGYTF.

The rearrangement joins TRBV12-3 or TRBV12-4 to TRBJ1-2; no clear D. The CDR3 sequence is 12 residues long. Trimming removed 5 bases from V and 1 base from J, with 5 bases in between. The CDR3 loop reads CASSLSNYGYTF. Written as DNA, the CDR3 is TGTGCCAGCAGTCTCAGTAACTATGGCTACACCTTC.

The V gene is TRBV24-1, the J gene TRBJ2-7; TRBD1 matches 9 bases. With V trimmed by 6 bases and J by 3 bases, 2 bases remained unmatched. Germline V gene sequence: CDR1 KGHDR, CDR2 SFDVKD. The CDR3 is 13 amino acids. Written as DNA, the CDR3 is TGTGCCACCAGTTACAGGGGGCACTACGAGCAGTACTTC. Encoded protein: CATSYRGHYEQYF.

V is TRBV5-1 and J is TRBJ1-4; tentatively, D is TRBD1 (5 bases). The V end was cut by 3 bases, the J end by 0 bases, with 9 bases between. This CDR3 has 15 amino acids. The germline CDR1 and CDR2 sequences are SGHRS and YFSETQ. CDR3 nucleotide sequence: TGCGCCAGCAGCTCGGGACTAGCAACTAATGAAAAACTGTTTTTT. Amino acid sequence: CASSSGLATNEKLFF.

The rearrangement joins TRBV5-4 to TRBJ1-2; unclear D gene. The V end lost 4 bases, the J end lost 3 bases, and 7 bases lay between the germline ends. Germline V gene data show CDR1 as SGHNT and CDR2 as YYREEE (reference sequence). This CDR3 comprises 12 residues. The CDR3 region is CASSPSDYGYTF. In nucleotides, the CDR3 is TGTGCCAGCAGCCCGTCAGACTATGGCTACACCTTC.